Listed below are T cell receptor beta chains from one sample, sequenced in a study of control samples from healthy donors and cancer patients. Profiled with immunoSEQ multiplex PCR; TCRdb holds only in-frame clones, not every one. This sample has under 150,000 clones, with 93% found just once. The sequencing input was blood. Receptor source: a man aged 25 to 40 in good health. The CDR3 runs from the conserved cysteine through the conserved F or W.

v_call	j_call	cdr3_aa
TRBV30	TRBJ2-5	CARGGARQETQYF
TRBV6-1	TRBJ1-6	CASSGEDRYSSYNSPLHF
TRBV5-4	TRBJ1-4	CASSLEAGRTNEKLFF
TRBV7-9	TRBJ1-1	CASSLFGAQNTEAFF
TRBV29-1	TRBJ2-1	CSVQEGQGFYNEQFF
TRBV4-1	TRBJ2-5	CASSQDFSGGAETQYF
TRBV19	TRBJ2-3	CASSMGKGENTQYF
TRBV24-1	TRBJ1-6	CATSDSGGWGCNSPLHF
TRBV7-2	TRBJ1-5	CASSTFDTFNQPQHF
TRBV25-1	TRBJ1-2	CASTIGEIYGYTF
TRBV5-1	TRBJ2-1	CASSSGQTYNEQFF
TRBV2	TRBJ2-2	CASRRLGAGELFF
TRBV5-4	TRBJ2-5	CASSPGWSGSGATQETQYF
TRBV2	TRBJ1-4	CASTPGEGATNEKLFF
TRBV5-4	TRBJ2-3	CASSFGTDTQYF
TRBV5-1	TRBJ2-2	CASSWGDGELFF
TRBV7-9	TRBJ1-5	CASSPVPGQGEDQPQHF
TRBV6-1	TRBJ1-4	CASSELNNEKLFF
TRBV18	TRBJ2-1	CASVPGSSSYNEQFF
TRBV12-3/TRBV12-4	TRBJ1-1	CASSLGRIEAFF
TRBV5-6	TRBJ2-1	CASSPGWGGAYNEQFF
TRBV27	TRBJ1-2	CASSLSQGYYGYTF
TRBV18	TRBJ1-1	CASSPQARVGTEAFF
TRBV9	TRBJ2-3	CASSVTGLAGFADTQYF
TRBV5-4	TRBJ2-3	CASSLGRTDTDTQYF
TRBV19	TRBJ1-2	CASSTDRIYGYTF
TRBV24-1	TRBJ2-3	CATSDSGQGASQGPQYF
TRBV11-2	TRBJ1-2	CASSFGTATYGYTF
TRBV5-1	TRBJ2-7	CASSFRTGAYEQYF
TRBV19	TRBJ1-3	CASSPPPGQGANSGNTIYF
TRBV2	TRBJ1-1	CASLGDTEAFF
TRBV7-9	TRBJ2-5	CASVDRDETQYF
TRBV12-5	TRBJ1-1	CASGFFGGMDTEAFF
TRBV7-2	TRBJ1-2	CASSPDRVVGDYTF
TRBV19	TRBJ1-1	CASSMTGGATEAFF
TRBV7-9	TRBJ2-3	CASGSFSGGNTDTQYF
TRBV3-1/TRBV3-2	TRBJ2-3	CASSHDRGPSDTQYF
TRBV19	TRBJ1-3	CASIDRGKTGNTIYF
TRBV5-8	TRBJ1-5	CASSLVGGSYSNQPQHF
TRBV18	TRBJ1-1	CASSLGLGNTEAFF
TRBV19	TRBJ1-1	CASSYGRTLGVNTEAFF
TRBV6-5	TRBJ2-3	CASRIRGGADTQYF
TRBV27	TRBJ1-4	CASSLSRPSGVREKLFF
TRBV25-1	TRBJ2-5	CASSEFRGGGIQETQYF
TRBV6-5	TRBJ1-6	CASSYVGGSANSPLHF
TRBV5-4	TRBJ2-2	CASSLNTGELFF
TRBV5-1	TRBJ2-2	CASSSFGTSGGLNTGELFF
TRBV2	TRBJ1-1	CASSDDMNTEAFF
TRBV10-2	TRBJ2-5	CASKASGEETQYF